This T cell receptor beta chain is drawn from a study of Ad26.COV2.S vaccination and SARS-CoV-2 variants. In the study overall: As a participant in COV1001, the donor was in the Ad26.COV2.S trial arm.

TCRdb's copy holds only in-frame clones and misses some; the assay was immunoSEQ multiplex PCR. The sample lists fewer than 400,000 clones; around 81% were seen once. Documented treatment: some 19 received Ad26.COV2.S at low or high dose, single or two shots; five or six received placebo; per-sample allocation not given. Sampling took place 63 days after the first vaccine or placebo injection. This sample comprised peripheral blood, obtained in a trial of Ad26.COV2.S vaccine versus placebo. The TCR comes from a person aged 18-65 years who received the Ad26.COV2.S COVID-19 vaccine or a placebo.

The CDR3, as DNA: TGTGCCAGCAGTGCGAGATATGACGAGCAGTACTTC. As protein: CASSARYDEQYF. V gene TRBV28 combines with J gene TRBJ2-7; D gene ambiguous. The CDR3 covers 12 residues. Looked up from germline, CDR1 is MDHEN and CDR2 is SYDVKM. V lost 5 bases to trimming and J lost 5 bases, with 10 bases between them.